This TCR beta chain was documented in a study of somatic mutations in cytotoxic T cells in rheumatoid arthritis. Overall study context: Flow cytometry sorted some V beta antibody-stained T-cell populations to nearly 100% purity, V beta1+ cells among them being sequenced for TCRB. Findings and caveats of the study: Exceedance of 20% of CD8+ cells by the largest CD8+ clone occurred in 8 of 65 patients.

This clone has only a few counts. The antigen remains unidentified. Trimming removed 7 bases at V and 7 bases at J, with 13 bases between. The germline V gene has CDR1 MNHEY and CDR2 SVGAGI. The CDR3 is 12 residues long. Each population, CD4+ and CD8+ cells, was isolated by positive magnetic bead selection and checked for purity by flow cytometry. TCRdb keeps only in-frame clones here, not all; method: immunoSEQ multiplex PCR. In the table there are about 33,000 clones, 84% of which are singletons. This rearrangement joins TRBV6-5 to TRBJ1-2; the D gene is possibly TRBD1 (5 bases). This TCR came from a man in his forties in good health. Specimen: CD8+ T cells sorted from blood. The CDR3 nucleotides read TGTGCCAGCACTGGGACCCGTTTTGGCTACACCTTC. It is translated as CASTGTRFGYTF.